This T cell receptor beta chain was identified in a study of cytomegalovirus exposure and HLA in healthy donors. A single count supports this clone. Primers included in the PCR were 60 Vbeta and 13 Jbeta primers. Some clones are missing from TCRdb's copy, which holds only in-frame ones; the method was immunoSEQ multiplex PCR. The sample holds around 50,000 clones; approximately 84% are singletons and the top ten take 2.5% to 3%. This TCR was recovered from a man aged 45 to 65 in good health and CMV-seronegative. The sample taken for sequencing was PBMCs.

This CDR3 reads CASSQGVGQGSFNEQFF. CDR3 nucleotides: TGTGCCAGCAGCCAAGGGGTGGGACAGGGGTCTTTCAATGAGCAGTTCTTC. This chain joins TRBV4-2 and TRBJ2-1; TRBD1 matches 10 bases. V lost 1 base to trimming and J lost 6 bases; unmatched junction nucleotides: 9. This CDR3 is built from 17 residues. Germline CDR1 and CDR2: LGHNA and YNFKEQ.